This T cell receptor (beta chain) was captured by sequencing in a study of identical twins. A single record per CDR3 protein comes from TCRdb applying MiXCR to the 5' RACE reads. The sample lists roughly 1,500,000 distinct CDR3 sequences, 32% occurring once. The trim removed 0 bases at V and 7 bases at J, leaving 6 bases unmatched. This CDR3 contains 15 residues. Germline values: CDR1 MNHEY, CDR2 SMNVEV (reference sequence). Material: cord blood. The TCR sequence derives from a newborn girl in good health. V and J are TRBV27 and TRBJ2-7, with TRBD2 matching 10 bases. This chain's CDR3 is CASSLSTRLAGEQYF. The CDR3 DNA sequence: TGTGCCAGCAGTTTATCGACCCGACTAGCGGGTGAGCAGTACTTC.